This section outlines one T cell receptor beta chain sequence together with its context. The antigen is unknown. V was trimmed by 6 bases and J by 7 bases, leaving 13 bases between them. This CDR3 spans 13 amino acids. Looked up from germline, CDR1 is SNHLY and CDR2 is FYNNEI. This entry belongs to a study of T cell repertoires in cytomegalovirus infection. Study as a whole: As its CMV epitopes, the study selected recently identified HLA-C-restricted and well-studied HLA-B-restricted targets. Public TCR beta signatures provided an indication of both CMV infection and a matching HLA type.

Study findings and constraints: Carriage of CMV together with the relevant HLA was identifiable through cumulative public TCR beta family frequency.

TCRdb redid the calling of the reads with MiXCR, one entry per CDR3 protein. The table shows 380,000 or so distinct CDR3 sequences, with roughly a third occurring only once. The receptor's source is a human donor in good health (CMV status not recorded). Some clones in this sample may be carry-over from other donors' samples. V and J are TRBV2 and TRBJ2-1, with D perhaps TRBD2 (5 bases). The specimen comprised cultured PBMCs, sampled from culture after CMV antigen stimulation. The CDR3, as DNA: TGTGCCAGCAGCTACTTAGAGGGAAATGAGCAGTTCTTC. Translated, it gives CASSYLEGNEQFF.